The rows below give T cell receptor beta chains drawn from one sample of a study of beta chain features in type 1 diabetes. Sequencing used immunoSEQ multiplex PCR; TCRdb keeps in-frame clones, though not all of them. Among about 160,000 clones listed, roughly 9% were seen once. Input material: central memory CD4+ T cells from blood. Receptors originate from a woman younger than 35 in good health. Both conserved end residues are part of each CDR3. A row's size may be missing; if present it is once, few, many or a size class.

v_call: TRBV5-1
clone_size: .
j_call: TRBJ2-7
cdr3_aa: CASSPSGASLEQYF

v_call: TRBV6-1
clone_size: .
j_call: TRBJ1-6
cdr3_aa: CASSRTGGNDSPLHF

v_call: TRBV7-9
clone_size: many
j_call: TRBJ2-1
cdr3_aa: CASSLEAISNYNEQFF

v_call: TRBV5-1
clone_size: .
j_call: TRBJ2-1
cdr3_aa: CASSSGLAGGLEQFF

v_call: TRBV5-1
clone_size: few
j_call: TRBJ2-6
cdr3_aa: CASRTNPSGANVLTF

v_call: TRBV7-9
clone_size: .
j_call: TRBJ2-5
cdr3_aa: CASSLADRQTQYF

v_call: TRBV7-2
clone_size: .
j_call: TRBJ1-5
cdr3_aa: CASSYRGVGGPQHF

v_call: TRBV16
clone_size: many
j_call: TRBJ1-1
cdr3_aa: CASSQAGMTEAFF

v_call: TRBV6-6
clone_size: few
j_call: TRBJ1-1
cdr3_aa: CASSYSRGRSTEAFF

v_call: TRBV9
clone_size: .
j_call: TRBJ1-5
cdr3_aa: CATSDEQGYQPQHF

v_call: TRBV5-1
clone_size: few
j_call: TRBJ2-7
cdr3_aa: CASSYTGAPSYEQYF

v_call: TRBV2
clone_size: few
j_call: TRBJ2-4
cdr3_aa: CASSEAWDSKNIQYF

v_call: TRBV6-5
clone_size: few
j_call: TRBJ2-5
cdr3_aa: CASSRAGGETQYF

v_call: TRBV5-1
clone_size: few
j_call: TRBJ2-5
cdr3_aa: CASSGGQGANQETQYF

v_call: TRBV7-2
clone_size: few
j_call: TRBJ1-5
cdr3_aa: CASSTGFNQPQHF

v_call: TRBV7-2
clone_size: .
j_call: TRBJ1-4
cdr3_aa: CASSSRTGVREKLFF

v_call: TRBV18
clone_size: few
j_call: TRBJ2-1
cdr3_aa: CASSPGTSGGHNEQFF

v_call: TRBV2
clone_size: many
j_call: TRBJ2-2
cdr3_aa: CASSELEQANTGELFF

v_call: TRBV5-1
clone_size: few
j_call: TRBJ2-7
cdr3_aa: CASSLDRRREQYF

v_call: TRBV7-3
clone_size: few
j_call: TRBJ2-3
cdr3_aa: CASSLVGTDTQYF

v_call: TRBV11-1
clone_size: many
j_call: TRBJ2-3
cdr3_aa: CASSPDRADTQYF

v_call: TRBV4-1
clone_size: few
j_call: TRBJ1-2
cdr3_aa: CASSPDRTSYGYTF

v_call: TRBV6-6
clone_size: .
j_call: TRBJ2-5
cdr3_aa: CASSYQEGSQETQYF

v_call: TRBV30
clone_size: once
j_call: TRBJ2-3
cdr3_aa: CAWRPSGGTDTQYF

v_call: TRBV5-4
clone_size: .
j_call: TRBJ2-3
cdr3_aa: CASSLGGQASTDTQYF

v_call: TRBV7-9
clone_size: many
j_call: TRBJ1-5
cdr3_aa: CASSFADQPQHF

v_call: TRBV7-2
clone_size: few
j_call: TRBJ2-3
cdr3_aa: CASSLRSGGKTDTQYF

v_call: TRBV30
clone_size: few
j_call: TRBJ2-7
cdr3_aa: CAWSTGQGSSYEQYF

v_call: TRBV5-1
clone_size: .
j_call: TRBJ1-2
cdr3_aa: CASSLTGTATNYGYTF

v_call: TRBV5-4
clone_size: .
j_call: TRBJ2-6
cdr3_aa: CASSLKAGVGSGANVLTF

v_call: TRBV18
clone_size: .
j_call: TRBJ1-2
cdr3_aa: CASSPPSMRYGYTF

v_call: TRBV5-1
clone_size: few
j_call: TRBJ2-5
cdr3_aa: CASRRELETQYF

v_call: TRBV30
clone_size: few
j_call: TRBJ1-2
cdr3_aa: CAWSRGGPHGYTF

v_call: TRBV7-2
clone_size: few
j_call: TRBJ1-2
cdr3_aa: CASSLTQGARHGYTF

v_call: TRBV19
clone_size: .
j_call: TRBJ1-5
cdr3_aa: CASSNTRVPPQHF

v_call: TRBV4-2
clone_size: .
j_call: TRBJ2-3
cdr3_aa: CAYRTAGGKNTQYF

v_call: TRBV6-6
clone_size: .
j_call: TRBJ1-2
cdr3_aa: CASNPRQGGYGYTF

v_call: TRBV30
clone_size: few
j_call: TRBJ1-4
cdr3_aa: CAWRSGEEKLFF

v_call: TRBV7-2
clone_size: .
j_call: TRBJ2-3
cdr3_aa: CASSAGTSGGEYTQYF

v_call: TRBV6-5
clone_size: .
j_call: TRBJ1-2
cdr3_aa: CASSYSDRNPYGYTF

v_call: TRBV5-1
clone_size: few
j_call: TRBJ1-5
cdr3_aa: CASSLGAGSQQPQHF

v_call: TRBV5-4
clone_size: few
j_call: TRBJ1-1
cdr3_aa: CASSLQGARTEAFF

v_call: TRBV5-1
clone_size: .
j_call: TRBJ1-1
cdr3_aa: CASSLDGHPNTEAFF

v_call: TRBV30
clone_size: few
j_call: TRBJ2-7
cdr3_aa: CAWSAGEGSYEQYF

v_call: TRBV7-7
clone_size: .
j_call: TRBJ1-2
cdr3_aa: CASSPIRSWGQANYGYTF

v_call: TRBV29-1
clone_size: .
j_call: TRBJ2-4
cdr3_aa: CSVERQGARGGIQYF

v_call: TRBV4-3
clone_size: few
j_call: TRBJ2-5
cdr3_aa: CASSHAGGGGADEETQYF

v_call: TRBV7-9
clone_size: few
j_call: TRBJ2-1
cdr3_aa: CASSLGLADEQFF

v_call: TRBV19
clone_size: few
j_call: TRBJ2-3
cdr3_aa: CASSLGSGRGTQYF

v_call: TRBV5-1
clone_size: few
j_call: TRBJ2-3
cdr3_aa: CASSLAGEPDTQYF

v_call: TRBV30
clone_size: few
j_call: TRBJ2-5
cdr3_aa: CAWDSTGRETQYF

v_call: TRBV15
clone_size: few
j_call: TRBJ2-7
cdr3_aa: CATSRGGGSPSSYEQYF

v_call: TRBV7-2
clone_size: few
j_call: TRBJ2-3
cdr3_aa: CASSLTRHTDTQYF

v_call: TRBV7-9
clone_size: many
j_call: TRBJ2-7
cdr3_aa: CASSFSYEQYF

v_call: TRBV5-1
clone_size: few
j_call: TRBJ2-2
cdr3_aa: CASSPNSGELFF

v_call: TRBV4-2
clone_size: few
j_call: TRBJ2-1
cdr3_aa: CASSQLKRSSYNEQFF

v_call: TRBV28
clone_size: few
j_call: TRBJ2-1
cdr3_aa: CASRTSGRDNEQFF

v_call: TRBV25-1
clone_size: .
j_call: TRBJ2-2
cdr3_aa: CASSEARNTGELFF